This T cell receptor (beta chain) was identified during a study of cytomegalovirus exposure and HLA in healthy donors. General study findings and limits: Rarity marked most TCR sequences, yet some public TCRs occurred in many donors. Among the sequence variants, a highly shared cluster was likely an artifact of sequencing.

Of note for this clone: The antigen is undetermined.

The CDR3 consists of 17 residues. Germline CDR1 and CDR2: SGHAT and FQNNGV. J gave up 8 bases and V 1 base, and 13 bases lay outside the gene matches. Vbeta (60) and Jbeta (13) primers were used in the PCR. The method was immunoSEQ multiplex PCR; TCRdb's version includes in-frame clones alone and lacks a portion of them. The sample holds fewer than 200,000 clones, 12% seen once. Sequenced input: PBMCs. The genes are TRBV11-2 and TRBJ2-1; TRBD2 aligns across 8 bases. The sequence was obtained from a man aged 45-65 years in good health and CMV-seropositive. The CDR3 coding sequence is TGTGCCAGCAGCTTAGGGGCTAGCGGGCGGGCCCCGCATGAGCAGTTCTTC. Residues: CASSLGASGRAPHEQFF. Drawing the rest from reference TRBV11-2 and TRBJ2-1, the complete variable domain is EAGVAQSPRYKIIEKRQSVAFWCNPISGHATLYWYQQILGQGPKLLIQFQNNGVVDDSQLPKDRFSAERLKGVDSTLKIQPAKLEDSAVYLCASSLGASGRAPHEQFFGPGTRLTVL.